This is a list of T cell receptor beta chains from one sample in a study of T-cell memory formation after mild COVID-19. TCRdb analysed the 5' RACE reads with MiXCR anew, one entry per CDR3 protein. The repertoire holds about 440,000 distinct CDR3 sequences, with 15% to 20% as singletons. Input material: PBMCs or a T cell subset sorted from them (not recorded which). The receptors shown here come from an adult woman who had mild COVID-19 (a few samples of this study predate the infection). Cell type and time point are not known. Each CDR3 is given with its conserved first and last residue. Fields, in order: D gene, V gene, J gene, clone size, CDR3 protein, CDR3 DNA. The D gene is left open where the match is weak. Expanded clones get a size class; other rows say once, few or many, or leave the size out.

D gene: NA; V gene: TRBV30; J gene: TRBJ1-5; clone size: NA; CDR3 protein: CASQTASNQPQHF; CDR3 DNA: TGTGCCTCCCAGACAGCCAGCAATCAGCCCCAGCATTTT
D gene: NA; V gene: TRBV9; J gene: TRBJ2-7; clone size: NA; CDR3 protein: CASSVEPGARYEQYF; CDR3 DNA: TGTGCCAGCAGCGTAGAACCGGGGGCGCGGTACGAGCAGTACTTC
D gene: TRBD1; V gene: TRBV5-1; J gene: TRBJ2-2; clone size: few; CDR3 protein: CASSSQRPGTGFVNTGELFF; CDR3 DNA: TGCGCCAGCAGCTCACAACGTCCCGGGACAGGGTTCGTGAACACCGGGGAGCTGTTTTTT
D gene: TRBD1; V gene: TRBV6-1; J gene: TRBJ1-5; clone size: NA; CDR3 protein: CASSERETGDHYSNQPQHF; CDR3 DNA: TGTGCCAGCAGTGAAAGGGAGACAGGGGACCACTATAGCAATCAGCCCCAGCATTTT
D gene: NA; V gene: TRBV12-3/TRBV12-4; J gene: TRBJ1-2; clone size: NA; CDR3 protein: CASTRVVGGYTF; CDR3 DNA: TGTGCCAGCACCCGGGTTGTCGGGGGCTACACCTTC
D gene: TRBD1; V gene: TRBV20-1; J gene: TRBJ1-6; clone size: few; CDR3 protein: CSASQDRGELSGYNSPLHF; CDR3 DNA: TGCAGTGCTAGCCAGGACAGGGGCGAACTAAGTGGTTATAATTCACCCCTCCACTTT
D gene: NA; V gene: TRBV6-4; J gene: TRBJ2-1; clone size: NA; CDR3 protein: CAGSPGESNEQFF; CDR3 DNA: TGTGCCGGCAGCCCTGGTGAGAGCAATGAGCAGTTCTTC
D gene: NA; V gene: TRBV5-1; J gene: TRBJ2-5; clone size: few; CDR3 protein: CASSLDGYQETQYF; CDR3 DNA: TGCGCCAGCAGCTTGGACGGGTACCAAGAGACCCAGTACTTC
D gene: NA; V gene: TRBV5-6; J gene: TRBJ1-1; clone size: NA; CDR3 protein: CASSLLQTEAFF; CDR3 DNA: TGTGCCAGCAGTCTACTCCAAACTGAAGCTTTCTTT
D gene: NA; V gene: TRBV7-2; J gene: TRBJ1-2; clone size: many; CDR3 protein: CARRTVGWDYGYTF; CDR3 DNA: TGTGCTAGGCGTACCGTGGGGTGGGACTATGGCTACACCTTC
D gene: NA; V gene: TRBV30; J gene: TRBJ2-3; clone size: NA; CDR3 protein: CAWSLDRSTDTQYF; CDR3 DNA: TGTGCCTGGAGTCTGGACAGAAGCACAGATACGCAGTATTTT
D gene: NA; V gene: TRBV7-8; J gene: TRBJ1-2; clone size: NA; CDR3 protein: CASSLGQYDRINYGYTF; CDR3 DNA: TGTGCCAGCAGCTTAGGACAGTACGACAGGATTAACTATGGCTACACCTTC
D gene: NA; V gene: TRBV29-1; J gene: TRBJ1-1; clone size: few; CDR3 protein: CSVDLMNTEAFF; CDR3 DNA: TGCAGCGTTGACCTAATGAACACTGAAGCTTTCTTT
D gene: TRBD2; V gene: TRBV20-1; J gene: TRBJ2-7; clone size: NA; CDR3 protein: CSASSGRLEQYF; CDR3 DNA: TGCAGTGCCAGTAGCGGGAGACTCGAGCAGTACTTC
D gene: NA; V gene: TRBV15; J gene: TRBJ2-7; clone size: few; CDR3 protein: CATSTRRAPSGEQYF; CDR3 DNA: TGTGCCACCAGCACTCGGAGGGCCCCGAGTGGTGAGCAGTACTTC
D gene: NA; V gene: TRBV11-2; J gene: TRBJ2-7; clone size: once; CDR3 protein: CASSPELAIHEQYF; CDR3 DNA: TGTGCCAGCAGCCCTGAGCTAGCAATCCACGAGCAGTACTTC
D gene: TRBD2; V gene: TRBV20-1; J gene: TRBJ2-1; clone size: NA; CDR3 protein: CSALSGRAGDEQFF; CDR3 DNA: TGCAGTGCCTTGAGCGGGAGGGCCGGGGATGAGCAGTTCTTC
D gene: NA; V gene: TRBV15; J gene: TRBJ2-7; clone size: NA; CDR3 protein: CATTPRDRGSDEQYF; CDR3 DNA: TGTGCCACCACCCCGAGGGATAGGGGCAGCGACGAGCAGTACTTC
D gene: TRBD1; V gene: TRBV7-7; J gene: TRBJ2-5; clone size: few; CDR3 protein: CASSPRQGRQETQYF; CDR3 DNA: TGTGCTAGCAGCCCCCGACAGGGTCGACAAGAGACCCAGTACTTC
D gene: NA; V gene: TRBV7-8; J gene: TRBJ1-1; clone size: few; CDR3 protein: CASSSPLDRNEAFF; CDR3 DNA: TGTGCCAGCAGCTCCCCCCTGGACAGAAATGAAGCTTTCTTT
D gene: NA; V gene: TRBV7-9; J gene: TRBJ1-1; clone size: NA; CDR3 protein: CARRADPNTEAFF; CDR3 DNA: TGTGCCCGGCGGGCAGACCCGAACACTGAAGCTTTCTTT
D gene: NA; V gene: TRBV20-1; J gene: TRBJ2-3; clone size: NA; CDR3 protein: CSARRSAGTDTQYF; CDR3 DNA: TGCAGTGCTAGACGTAGCGCGGGCACAGATACGCAGTATTTT
D gene: TRBD2; V gene: TRBV19; J gene: TRBJ2-3; clone size: NA; CDR3 protein: CASGRAFDTQYF; CDR3 DNA: TGTGCCAGTGGGAGGGCCTTTGATACGCAGTATTTT
D gene: TRBD2; V gene: TRBV7-3; J gene: TRBJ2-5; clone size: NA; CDR3 protein: CASSLRGGISQETQYF; CDR3 DNA: TGTGCCAGCAGCTTAAGGGGGGGGATATCTCAAGAGACCCAGTACTTC
D gene: TRBD2; V gene: TRBV6-2/TRBV6-3; J gene: TRBJ2-5; clone size: NA; CDR3 protein: CAAGLAGQETQYF; CDR3 DNA: TGTGCCGCGGGACTAGCGGGACAAGAGACCCAGTACTTC
D gene: NA; V gene: TRBV12-3/TRBV12-4; J gene: TRBJ2-1; clone size: few; CDR3 protein: CASSFSDYSYNEQFF; CDR3 DNA: TGTGCCAGCAGTTTTTCGGACTACTCCTACAATGAGCAGTTCTTC
D gene: NA; V gene: TRBV10-3; J gene: TRBJ2-7; clone size: NA; CDR3 protein: CAISERVSHEQYF; CDR3 DNA: TGTGCCATCAGTGAGAGGGTTTCCCACGAGCAGTACTTC
D gene: NA; V gene: TRBV18; J gene: TRBJ1-2; clone size: NA; CDR3 protein: CASSPNPFLYGYTF; CDR3 DNA: TGTGCCAGCTCACCTAACCCTTTTCTCTATGGCTACACCTTC
D gene: TRBD1; V gene: TRBV6-1; J gene: TRBJ1-1; clone size: few; CDR3 protein: CASSKPTGEAFF; CDR3 DNA: TGTGCCAGCAGTAAGCCGACAGGGGAGGCTTTCTTT
D gene: NA; V gene: TRBV12-3/TRBV12-4; J gene: TRBJ1-4; clone size: NA; CDR3 protein: CASSLRRVTQRGKLFF; CDR3 DNA: TGTGCCAGCAGTTTACGTCGTGTGACACAACGTGGGAAACTGTTTTTT
D gene: NA; V gene: TRBV18; J gene: TRBJ2-6; clone size: few; CDR3 protein: CASSPVQGSSSGANVLTF; CDR3 DNA: TGTGCCAGCTCACCGGTTCAGGGATCTAGCTCTGGGGCCAACGTCCTGACTTTC
D gene: NA; V gene: TRBV7-9; J gene: TRBJ1-6; clone size: few; CDR3 protein: CASSSSNRNSPLHF; CDR3 DNA: TGTGCCAGCAGCTCCTCTAATCGTAATTCACCCCTCCACTTT
D gene: TRBD2; V gene: TRBV7-2; J gene: TRBJ2-1; clone size: few; CDR3 protein: CASSGRREGLYNEQFF; CDR3 DNA: TGTGCCAGCAGCGGTAGACGGGAGGGCCTCTACAATGAGCAGTTCTTC
D gene: NA; V gene: TRBV4-3; J gene: TRBJ2-6; clone size: few; CDR3 protein: CASSQELDRSYSGANVLTF; CDR3 DNA: TGCGCCAGCAGCCAAGAATTAGACAGGAGTTACTCTGGGGCCAACGTCCTGACTTTC
D gene: NA; V gene: TRBV11-3; J gene: TRBJ2-1; clone size: few; CDR3 protein: CASSLRRGDEQFF; CDR3 DNA: TGTGCCAGCAGCTTAAGAAGGGGTGATGAGCAGTTCTTC
D gene: TRBD2; V gene: TRBV23-1; J gene: TRBJ2-4; clone size: few; CDR3 protein: CASSQSASGTWNIQYF; CDR3 DNA: TGCGCCAGCAGTCAATCGGCTAGCGGGACGTGGAACATTCAGTACTTC
D gene: NA; V gene: TRBV29-1; J gene: TRBJ2-1; clone size: NA; CDR3 protein: CSVEAWGEQFF; CDR3 DNA: TGCAGCGTTGAGGCTTGGGGTGAGCAGTTCTTC
D gene: NA; V gene: TRBV7-9; J gene: TRBJ2-7; clone size: many; CDR3 protein: CASSFEREYEQYF; CDR3 DNA: TGTGCCAGCAGCTTCGAAAGAGAATACGAGCAGTACTTC
D gene: NA; V gene: TRBV20-1; J gene: TRBJ2-1; clone size: few; CDR3 protein: CSAKERGLGGNEQFF; CDR3 DNA: TGCAGTGCTAAAGAGCGGGGCCTAGGGGGCAATGAGCAGTTCTTC
D gene: TRBD1; V gene: TRBV12-3/TRBV12-4; J gene: TRBJ2-5; clone size: NA; CDR3 protein: CASSSGDRAPQETQYF; CDR3 DNA: TGTGCCAGCAGTTCCGGGGACAGGGCCCCTCAAGAGACCCAGTACTTC
D gene: NA; V gene: TRBV7-2; J gene: TRBJ2-5; clone size: few; CDR3 protein: CASSWLQGTQYF; CDR3 DNA: TGTGCCAGCAGCTGGTTACAGGGAACCCAGTACTTC
D gene: NA; V gene: TRBV4-2; J gene: TRBJ1-5; clone size: few; CDR3 protein: CASSQDPGDNQPQHF; CDR3 DNA: TGTGCCAGCAGCCAAGATCCAGGGGACAATCAGCCCCAGCATTTT
D gene: NA; V gene: TRBV4-3; J gene: TRBJ2-1; clone size: few; CDR3 protein: CASSQEPGDYNEQFF; CDR3 DNA: TGCGCCAGCAGCCAAGAGCCAGGGGACTACAATGAGCAGTTCTTC
D gene: TRBD2; V gene: TRBV24-1; J gene: TRBJ2-3; clone size: few; CDR3 protein: CATSDIAGGYTDTQYF; CDR3 DNA: TGTGCCACCAGTGACATAGCGGGGGGCTACACAGATACGCAGTATTTT
D gene: NA; V gene: TRBV12-3/TRBV12-4; J gene: TRBJ2-3; clone size: few; CDR3 protein: CASSFGQWDTQYF; CDR3 DNA: TGTGCCAGCAGTTTTGGACAGTGGGATACGCAGTATTTT
D gene: NA; V gene: TRBV12-3/TRBV12-4; J gene: TRBJ2-5; clone size: few; CDR3 protein: CASSFPGRRETQYF; CDR3 DNA: TGTGCCAGCAGTTTTCCAGGGCGCCGAGAGACCCAGTACTTC
D gene: NA; V gene: TRBV15; J gene: TRBJ2-7; clone size: few; CDR3 protein: CATSDTLYEQYF; CDR3 DNA: TGTGCCACCAGCGACACCCTATACGAGCAGTACTTC
D gene: NA; V gene: TRBV20-1; J gene: TRBJ2-7; clone size: few; CDR3 protein: CSASGSYVGVSYEQYF; CDR3 DNA: TGCAGTGCTAGTGGCTCGTACGTAGGGGTCTCCTACGAGCAGTACTTC
D gene: NA; V gene: TRBV20-1; J gene: TRBJ2-1; clone size: NA; CDR3 protein: CSAEDSATYNEQFF; CDR3 DNA: TGCAGTGCTGAGGATAGCGCCACCTACAATGAGCAGTTCTTC
D gene: TRBD1; V gene: TRBV25-1; J gene: TRBJ2-1; clone size: few; CDR3 protein: CASSDTPVPPGGAYNEQFF; CDR3 DNA: TGTGCCAGCAGTGATACCCCCGTCCCCCCAGGGGGCGCCTACAATGAGCAGTTCTTC
D gene: NA; V gene: TRBV20-1; J gene: TRBJ2-1; clone size: few; CDR3 protein: CSARYVPADEQFF; CDR3 DNA: TGCAGTGCTAGGTACGTCCCGGCGGATGAGCAGTTCTTC
D gene: TRBD2; V gene: TRBV11-2; J gene: TRBJ2-1; clone size: few; CDR3 protein: CASSLDALLGTSVDEQFF; CDR3 DNA: TGTGCCAGCAGCTTAGATGCTTTATTAGGGACTAGTGTAGATGAGCAGTTCTTC
D gene: NA; V gene: TRBV11-3; J gene: TRBJ2-5; clone size: NA; CDR3 protein: CASSDPKGPRRETQYF; CDR3 DNA: TGTGCCAGCAGCGACCCCAAGGGCCCGAGGCGAGAGACCCAGTACTTC